Reported below is one T cell receptor (beta chain). Its target is unknown. The data stem from a study of beta chain features in type 1 diabetes. Study details: All samples combined gave roughly 110,000,000 sorted cells for examination.

TCRB transcripts that were expressed got sequenced, as all of the isolated RNA had been reverse transcribed. Sequencing was performed with immunoSEQ multiplex PCR; in TCRdb, only in-frame clones are kept and a portion is missing. The sample contains about 16,000 clones, approximately 55% of which appear only once. Overall study findings and caveats: Reduced insertions and increased deletions marked VDJ junctions in type 1 diabetes patients.

On average, the one heparinised blood draw given by each donor was 90 to 150 mL. Sort purity for all populations was recorded as exceeding 98%. The CDR3 runs 14 residues. Per germline, CDR1 SQVTM and CDR2 ANQGSEA. V lost 3 bases, J lost 6 bases, and 9 bases stayed unmatched. The sequence derives from a woman in her late teens or twenties in good health. The genes are TRBV29-1 and TRBJ1-2, with 8 nucleotides matching TRBD1. The sequenced material came from stem cell memory CD4+ T cells from blood. CDR3 amino acids: CSVEASTGGDGYTF. DNA for the CDR3: TGCAGCGTTGAGGCCTCTACAGGGGGAGATGGCTACACCTTC.